This entry features one TCR beta chain sequence. Its antigen remains unknown. This sample stems from a study of CD8 T cells in Susac syndrome. Patients with Susac syndrome showed fulfilment of recently defined diagnostic criteria for definite or probable disease. Bulk CD8+ and CD4+ cells came from magnetic negative isolation; CD8+ TEMRA by FACS. Overall study results and limits: The CD4+ T cell repertoires that were profiled in Susac syndrome showed no clonal expansion.

It was with random hexamers that roughly 0.45 to 1 ug RNA was reverse transcribed. Across 54 Vbeta and 13 Jbeta, TCR beta CDR3 was amplified with immunoSEQ multiplex PCR. TCRdb processed the immunoSEQ multiplex PCR reads anew with MiXCR; each CDR3 protein has one entry. The repertoire includes approximately 190,000 distinct CDR3 sequences, 90% to 97% of them detected once, and approximately 0.1% sits in the top ten. From germline, CDR1 is LGHDT and CDR2 YNNKEL (reference sequence). V lost 4 bases and J 1 base, leaving 11 bases between the germline ends. The CDR3 is made up of 14 amino acids. V and J are TRBV3-1 and TRBJ2-7; the D is unclear. Sequencing used CD4+ T cells from PBMCs. This TCR came from a human donor with Susac syndrome. CDR3 sequence (DNA): TGTGCCAGCAGCCTATGGACGGATTCCTACGAGCAGTACTTC. Translated, it gives CASSLWTDSYEQYF.